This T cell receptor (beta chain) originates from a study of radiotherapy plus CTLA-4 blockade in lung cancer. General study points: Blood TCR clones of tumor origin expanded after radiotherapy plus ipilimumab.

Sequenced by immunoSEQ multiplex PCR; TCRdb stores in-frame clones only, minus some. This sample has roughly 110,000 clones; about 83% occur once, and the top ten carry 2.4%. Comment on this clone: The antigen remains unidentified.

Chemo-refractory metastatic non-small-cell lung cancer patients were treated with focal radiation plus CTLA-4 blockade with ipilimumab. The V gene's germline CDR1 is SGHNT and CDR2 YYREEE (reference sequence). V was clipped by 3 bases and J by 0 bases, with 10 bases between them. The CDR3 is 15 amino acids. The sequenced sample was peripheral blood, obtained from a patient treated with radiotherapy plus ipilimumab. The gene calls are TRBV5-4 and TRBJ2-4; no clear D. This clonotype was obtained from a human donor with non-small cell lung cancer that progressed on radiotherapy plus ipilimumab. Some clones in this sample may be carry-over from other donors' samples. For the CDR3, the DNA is TGTGCCAGCAGCTCCGATGTACTAGCCAAAAACATTCAGTACTTC. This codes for CASSSDVLAKNIQYF.